A selection of T cell receptor beta chains follows, all from one sample in a study of blood T cell repertoires in COVID-19. TCRdb's table, derived via immunoSEQ multiplex PCR, lists solely in-frame clones and lacks some. The repertoire includes about 240,000 clones, about 86% of them detected once, and approximately 3.5% sits in the top ten. The sample was PBMCs or T cells enriched from blood (not recorded which). These receptor sequences come from a woman aged 40 to 49 with acute COVID-19. Both conserved end residues are part of each CDR3. The D gene is left open where the match is weak. The size entry is marked missing in some rows and otherwise reads once, few, many or a size class.

d_call j_call clone_size v_call cdr3_aa cdr3_nt
- TRBJ2-7 once TRBV7-8 CASSPRGTAPYEQYF TGTGCCAGCAGCCCCCGCGGGACAGCTCCCTACGAGCAGTACTTC
- TRBJ2-3 - TRBV10-3 CAISELEGSTDTQYF TGTGCCATCAGTGAACTAGAGGGTAGCACAGATACGCAGTATTTT
- TRBJ2-3 - TRBV5-1 CASSLGRGGTDTQYF TGCGCCAGCAGCTTGGGCAGGGGTGGAACAGATACGCAGTATTTT
TRBD1 TRBJ1-5 few TRBV19 CAGGQGGYQPQHF TGTGCCGGCGGACAGGGAGGTTACCAGCCCCAGCATTTT
TRBD2 TRBJ2-5 - TRBV11-2 CASSFAGGGTGETQYF TGTGCCAGCAGCTTCGCTGGGGGGGGGACCGGGGAGACCCAGTACTTC
- TRBJ1-4 - TRBV19 CASTAQGLQKANEKLFF TGTGCCAGTACCGCCCAGGGGCTTCAAAAGGCTAATGAAAAACTGTTTTTT
TRBD1 TRBJ1-4 - TRBV5-4 CASSLGRTGHNEKLFF TGTGCCAGCAGCTTGGGTAGGACAGGGCATAATGAAAAACTGTTTTTT
- TRBJ1-6 - TRBV30 CAWTGGGEGSPLHF TGTGCCTGGACGGGCGGAGGGGAAGGATCACCCCTCCACTTT
TRBD1 TRBJ1-1 - TRBV3-1/TRBV3-2 CASSPRTGGMNTEAFF TGTGCCAGCAGCCCGCGGACAGGGGGAATGAACACTGAAGCTTTCTTT
TRBD2 TRBJ2-7 - TRBV19 CASKGLAGIEQYF TGTGCCAGTAAGGGACTAGCGGGAATCGAGCAGTACTTC
TRBD2 TRBJ2-7 - TRBV4-2 CASSTGELAVSSYEQYF TGTGCCAGCAGCACGGGCGAACTAGCGGTGAGCTCCTACGAGCAGTACTTC
TRBD2 TRBJ2-7 - TRBV2 CASSESGMATYEQYF TGTGCCAGCAGTGAGAGCGGGATGGCAACCTACGAGCAGTACTTC
TRBD1 TRBJ1-1 - TRBV2 CASIGTGGTEAFF TGTGCCAGCATTGGGACAGGGGGCACTGAAGCTTTCTTT
- TRBJ2-2 - TRBV19 CASRQGGAGELFF TGTGCCAGCCGACAGGGCGGGGCCGGGGAGCTGTTTTTT
- TRBJ2-7 - TRBV25-1 CASSGGGPYEQYF TGTGCCAGCAGTGGGGGCGGCCCTTACGAGCAGTACTTC
TRBD1 TRBJ2-2 - TRBV11-2 CASSPGTGGTGELFF TGTGCCAGCAGCCCCGGGACAGGGGGCACCGGGGAGCTGTTTTTT
TRBD2 TRBJ2-1 few TRBV14 CASSTLQRELDEQFF TGTGCCAGCAGCACCCTCCAGCGGGAGCTCGATGAGCAGTTCTTC
- TRBJ1-1 - TRBV29-1 CSVGGGYTEAFF TGCAGCGTTGGCGGGGGATACACTGAAGCTTTCTTT
- TRBJ2-1 - TRBV9 CASSESGDEQFF TGTGCCAGCAGCGAGTCCGGAGACGAGCAGTTCTTC
- TRBJ2-1 - TRBV12-3/TRBV12-4 CASSLGAVEQFF TGTGCCAGCAGTTTGGGGGCGGTTGAGCAGTTCTTC
TRBD2 TRBJ2-3 - TRBV5-1 CASRATSGNTDTQYF TGCGCCAGCAGAGCGACTAGCGGGAACACAGATACGCAGTATTTT
TRBD1 TRBJ2-7 - TRBV5-1 CASSLGTGGSSYEQYF TGCGCCAGCAGCTTGGGAACAGGGGGAAGCTCCTACGAGCAGTACTTC
- TRBJ1-1 - TRBV28 CASSLLGDTEAFF TGTGCCAGCAGTTTGTTAGGGGACACTGAAGCTTTCTTT
- TRBJ1-6 - TRBV7-8 CASSPRPQSFGGGSPLHF TGTGCCAGCAGCCCGCGTCCTCAGTCATTCGGGGGGGGATCACCCCTCCACTTT
TRBD2 TRBJ2-1 - TRBV2 CASLGTSGSYEQFF TGTGCCAGCCTCGGGACTAGCGGGAGTTATGAGCAGTTCTTC
- TRBJ1-6 - TRBV6-1 CASSEAALGSPLHF TGTGCCAGCAGTGAAGCGGCGCTGGGCTCACCCCTCCACTTT
- TRBJ1-2 - TRBV10-2 CASSGAHGYTF TGCGCCAGCTCTGGGGCGCATGGCTACACCTTC